Shown below are 8 T cell receptor beta chains from a single sample sequenced in a study of T cells in Graves' hyperthyroidism and ophthalmopathy. The CDR3 regions of TCR beta were amplified from RNA transcripts. The HTBI primer set was used in a first-round RT-PCR of the TCR CDR3. TCRdb reprocessed the multiplex PCR reads with MiXCR, giving one entry per CDR3 protein. The profile shows hundreds of thousands of distinct CDR3 sequences, about 24% of them singletons. The sample consisted of blood. The origin of the receptors is a woman aged 30 to 39 with Graves' ophthalmopathy.

This clonotype was recorded many times. The gene calls are TRBV5-1 and TRBJ2-2, with D perhaps TRBD1 (6 bases). This CDR3 comprises 15 residues. The ends were cut back, 5 bases at V and 0 bases at J, with 11 bases in the middle. Per germline, CDR1 SGHRS and CDR2 YFSETQ. CDR3 region: CASRKGESNTGELFF. Written as DNA, the CDR3 is TGCGCCAGCAGGAAGGGGGAATCGAACACCGGGGAGCTGTTTTTT. The whole variable domain, filled in from reference TRBV5-1 and TRBJ2-2, reads KAGVTQTPRYLIKTRGQQVTLSCSPISGHRSVSWYQQTPGQGLQFLFEYFSETQRNKGNFPGRFSGRQFSNSRSEMNVSTLELGDSALYLCASRKGESNTGELFFGEGSRLTVL.

About this clonotype itself: Given the absence of the conserved phenylalanine or tryptophan at the CDR3 end, a read error is likely. The gene calls are TRBV5-1 and TRBJ1-2, with TRBD1 matching over 10 bases. This CDR3 contains 14 residues. J gave up 6 bases and V 5 bases, and 7 bases lay outside the gene matches. In germline, CDR1 is SGHRS, CDR2 YFSETQ. This chain's CDR3 is CASREGTGADGYTD. CDR3 bases: TGCGCCAGCAGAGAAGGGACAGGGGCGGATGGCTACACCGAC.

About this clonotype itself: It is likely a read error, because the conserved phenylalanine at the end of the CDR3 is missing. This sequence joins TRBV5-1 and TRBJ1-1; a possible D gene is TRBD1 (5 bases). Germline CDR1 SGHRS, CDR2 YFSETQ. The CDR3 loop spans 14 amino acids. The V end was cut by 4 bases, the J end by 0 bases, with 10 bases between. CDR3 bases: TGCGCCAGCAGCAGTACAGGCCTGAACACTGAAGCTTTCTAT. Translated, it gives CASSSTGLNTEAFY.

The CDR3 loop is CSAISHVGWEQYF. CDR3 nucleotides: TGCAGTGCTATTTCCCACGTTGGCTGGGAGCAGTACTTC. This chain links TRBV20-1 with TRBJ2-7, with D hard to call. CDR1 is DFQATT, CDR2 SNEGSKA, per germline (reference sequence). The V gene lost 4 bases and the J gene lost 7 bases, with 17 bases spanning the gap. This CDR3 region has 13 residues.

This clonotype was recorded at least ten times. The chain joins TRBV10-3 to TRBJ1-3, with 7 bases fitting TRBD1. V trimming: 4 bases; J trimming: 4 bases; junction bases outside the gene matches: 7. Germline values: CDR1 ENHRY, CDR2 SYGVKD. This CDR3 contains 15 residues. Here the CDR3 DNA reads TGTGCCATCAGTGGAGAGGGGGCGGTGGGAAACACCATATATTTT. Translated: CAISGEGAVGNTIYF.

The chain combines TRBV7-8 with TRBJ2-7; a weak D match, TRBD1 (5 bases). The CDR3 consists of 15 residues. Germline V gene lookup returns CDR1 SGHVS and CDR2 FQNEAQ. Deletions cut 5 bases from V and 0 bases from J, with 14 bases between. This CDR3 is CASSPRTRSSYEQYF. In DNA form, the CDR3 reads TGTGCCAGCAGCCCCAGGACACGGAGCTCCTACGAGCAGTACTTC.

At least ten counts were recorded for this clonotype. The V gene is TRBV6-2 or TRBV6-3, the J gene TRBJ2-5; 15 bases match TRBD2. After removal of 0 bases from V and 10 bases from J, the junction contained 3 bases not matched to a gene. This CDR3 has 15 residues. The germline V gene has CDR1 MNHEY and CDR2 SVGEGT. This CDR3 reads CASSYSGLAGGDQYF. CDR3 bases: TGTGCCAGCAGTTACTCGGGACTAGCGGGAGGTGACCAGTACTTC.

This clonotype was seen at least ten times. The chain links TRBV5-4 to TRBJ2-5, with D unresolved. V lost 1 base and J lost 3, with 13 bases in between. The CDR3 contains 15 residues. Germline values: CDR1 SGHNT, CDR2 YYREEE (reference sequence). The CDR3 DNA is TGTGCCAGCAGCTTGATGGGGAATATAGAAGAGACCCAGTACTTC. It yields the protein CASSLMGNIEETQYF.